This entry is about one T cell receptor (beta chain). Unmatched junction bases numbered 9, after V lost 1 base and J lost 5 bases. Germline V gene sequence: CDR1 LGHNT, CDR2 FRNRAP. The CDR3 has 16 amino acids. TCRdb's table, derived via immunoSEQ multiplex PCR, lists solely in-frame clones and lacks some. The table lists 13,000 or so clones, approximately 62% of them singletons, with 20% to 25% in the top ten. The treatment was: randomized to nivolumab then ipilimumab (arm A) or the reverse (arm B). The source of the sample is a study of sequential checkpoint blockade in melanoma. In the study overall: After both sequences, patients received maintenance nivolumab.

Sequenced material: CD8+ T cells sorted from blood (inferred from file names), taken from a patient given nivolumab and ipilimumab in sequence. The sequence came from a human donor with melanoma. This chain joins TRBV12-5 and TRBJ1-2; TRBD1 aligns across 8 bases. The CDR3 reads CASGLELGTGRYGYTF. The CDR3 region has the DNA TGTGCTAGTGGTTTGGAATTGGGGACAGGCAGATATGGCTACACCTTC.